The TCR beta chain described here comes from a study of T cell responses to AZD1222 COVID-19 vaccine. Profiling relied on immunoSEQ multiplex PCR, and the TCRdb table lists in-frame clones only, not all of them. This table has more than 85,000 clones, 88% appearing once. The germline V and J ends were trimmed by 8 bases and 5 bases, with 15 bases remaining between them. Looked up from germline, CDR1 is GTSNPN and CDR2 is SVGIG (reference sequence). This CDR3 has 13 amino acids. This clone was recorded only once. This receptor was obtained from an adult in good health. The sequencing here drew on peripheral blood, taken on day 0 of AZD1222 vaccination. This chain connects TRBV30 to TRBJ2-2; tentative D call: TRBD1 (6 bases). CDR3 residues: CALQKQGTGELFF. The CDR3 nucleotides are TGTGCCCTTCAAAAACAGGGAACCGGGGAGCTGTTTTTT. Supplemented by reference TRBV30 and TRBJ2-2, the full variable domain reads SQTIHQWPATLVQPVGSPLSLECTVEGTSNPNLYWYRQAAGRGLQLLFYSVGIGQISSEVPQNLSASRPQDRQFILSSKKLLLSDSGFYLCALQKQGTGELFFGEGSRLTVL.